This TCR beta chain was found in a study of radiotherapy plus CTLA-4 blockade in lung cancer. Background on the study: Objective response rate was over 15%; disease control rate, about 28%. General study points: Response was reportedly best predicted by early blood T cell clone dynamics, with interferon-beta.

The repertoire was sequenced with immunoSEQ multiplex PCR; TCRdb's copy has only in-frame clones and lacks some. The table has roughly 120,000 clones, approximately 80% seen once. As for this clone: Its antigen is not identified.

V lost 3 bases and J lost 5, with 9 bases in between. CDR1 and CDR2 from the germline V gene are SGHTA and FQGNSA. The CDR3 totals 13 residues. In chemo-refractory metastatic non-small-cell lung cancer, patients got ipilimumab CTLA-4 blockade together with focal radiation. This TCR came from a human donor with non-small cell lung cancer that progressed on radiotherapy plus ipilimumab. Some clones in this sample may be carry-over from other donors' samples. The chain has TRBV7-2 and TRBJ2-3; tentatively, D is TRBD2 (6 bases). The specimen comprised peripheral blood, sampled from a patient treated with radiotherapy plus ipilimumab. Written as DNA, the CDR3 is TGTGCCAGCAGCTTCACCGGGGGAGATACGCAGTATTTT. Translating it yields CASSFTGGDTQYF.